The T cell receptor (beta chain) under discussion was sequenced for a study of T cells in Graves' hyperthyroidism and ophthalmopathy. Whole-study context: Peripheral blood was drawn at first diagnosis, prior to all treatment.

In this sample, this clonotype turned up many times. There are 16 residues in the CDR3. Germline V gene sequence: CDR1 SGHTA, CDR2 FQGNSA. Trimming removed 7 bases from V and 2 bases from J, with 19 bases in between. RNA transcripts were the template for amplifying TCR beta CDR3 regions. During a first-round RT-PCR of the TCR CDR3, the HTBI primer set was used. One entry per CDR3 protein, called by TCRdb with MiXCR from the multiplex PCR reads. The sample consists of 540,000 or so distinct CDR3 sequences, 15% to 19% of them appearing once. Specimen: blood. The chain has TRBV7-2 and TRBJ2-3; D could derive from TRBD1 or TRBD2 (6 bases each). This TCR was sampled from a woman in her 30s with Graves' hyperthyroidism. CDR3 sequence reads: CASTSGGGTVTDTQYF. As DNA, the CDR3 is TGTGCCAGCACCTCCGGAGGGGGAACGGTCACAGATACGCAGTATTTT.